This T cell receptor (beta chain) was sequenced during a study of T cell repertoires in cytomegalovirus infection. Study as a whole: CMV infection together with matching HLA type was indicated by public TCR beta signatures. Broader study findings: Identification of carriers of CMV plus the relevant HLA was achieved through cumulative public TCR beta family frequency. Predominance within the ex vivo response was attributable to HLA-C-restricted CMV-specific TCR beta clonotypes.

V dropped 5 bases and J dropped 8; count of bases not matched to a gene: 7. CDR3 length equals 15 residues. CDR1 and CDR2 (germline): MNHEY, SMNVEV (reference sequence). TCRdb analysed the reads with MiXCR anew, one entry per CDR3 protein. The sample shows 40,000 to 60,000 distinct CDR3 sequences, 20% to 25% of them seen only once. Remarks on this clonotype: What it binds is not known.

This chain uses TRBV27 with TRBJ2-1; TRBD1 aligns across 12 bases. The specimen was CD8+ T cells from cultured PBMCs, collected from culture after CMV antigen stimulation. The sequence was obtained from a human donor in good health (CMV status not recorded). Some clones in this sample may be carry-over from other donors' samples. CDR3 region: CASSPRDRGPYEQFF. Here the CDR3 DNA reads TGTGCCAGCAGTCCCCGGGACAGGGGGCCTTATGAGCAGTTCTTC.